This entry concerns a single T cell receptor beta chain. Its antigen remains unidentified. Input was approximately 1.8 ug genomic DNA, or all available if less. Amplification used 60 V beta primers and 13 J beta primers. The method was immunoSEQ multiplex PCR; TCRdb's version includes in-frame clones alone and lacks a portion of them. The table has roughly 90,000 clones, 86% seen once; the top ten hold approximately 14%. The entry originates in a study of glioma-infiltrating T cells after dendritic cell vaccination. Findings and limits, study-wide: Higher pretreatment TIL content predicted longer progression-free time and survival.

The CDR3 is 17 amino acids. The ends lost 5 bases at V and 0 bases at J; junction bases unmatched: 3. In germline, CDR1 is SNHLY, CDR2 FYNNEI. The input for sequencing was blood, taken before dendritic cell vaccination. The sequence was obtained from a human donor with glioblastoma. The chain carries TRBV2 and TRBJ2-6, with 11 bases identical to TRBD2. The CDR3 bases are TGTGCCAGCAGTCCGGGACTAGCGGTCTCTGGGGCCAACGTCCTGACTTTC. This encodes CASSPGLAVSGANVLTF.